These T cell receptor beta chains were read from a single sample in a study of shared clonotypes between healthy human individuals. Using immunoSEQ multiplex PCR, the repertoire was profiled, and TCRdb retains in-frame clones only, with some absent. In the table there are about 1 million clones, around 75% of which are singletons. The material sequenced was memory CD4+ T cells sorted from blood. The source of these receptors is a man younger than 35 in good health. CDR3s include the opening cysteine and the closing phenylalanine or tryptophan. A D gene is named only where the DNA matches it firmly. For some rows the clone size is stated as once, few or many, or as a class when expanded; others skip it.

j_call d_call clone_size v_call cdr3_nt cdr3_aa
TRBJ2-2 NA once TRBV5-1 TGCGCCAGCAGCCCCAGGACAGGGAGGGACACCGGGGAGCTGTTTTTT CASSPRTGRDTGELFF
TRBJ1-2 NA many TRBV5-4 TGTGCCAGCAGCCCCACAGGCTATGGCTACACCTTC CASSPTGYGYTF
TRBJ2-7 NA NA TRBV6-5 TGTGCCAGCAGTTACTTGGGTGGCGCTACCGCCTACGAGCAGTACTTC CASSYLGGATAYEQYF
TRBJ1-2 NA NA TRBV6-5 TGTGCCAGCAGAAACCAGGGGTTCTACACCTTC CASRNQGFYTF
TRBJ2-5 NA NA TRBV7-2 TGTGCCAGCAGCCGAAGAGGAGGGGGGGGAGAGACCCAGTACTTC CASSRRGGGGETQYF
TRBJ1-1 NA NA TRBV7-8 TGTGCCAGCAGCCTCTACATACTCAACACTGAAGCTTTCTTT CASSLYILNTEAFF
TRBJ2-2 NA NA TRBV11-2 TGTGCCAGCAGCTTAGCGGGCAGAGCGAACACCGGGGAGCTGTTTTTT CASSLAGRANTGELFF
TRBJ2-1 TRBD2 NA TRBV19 TGTGCCAGTAGATTGCGGGAGACGGGTGAGCAGTTCTTC CASRLRETGEQFF
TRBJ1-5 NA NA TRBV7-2 TGTGCCAGCAGCTTATTGGCAGTTAGCAATCAGCCCCAGCATTTT CASSLLAVSNQPQHF
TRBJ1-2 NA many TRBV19 TGTGCCAGTACAAAGGACCGGTATGGCGGCTACACCTTC CASTKDRYGGYTF
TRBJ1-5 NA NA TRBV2 TGTGCCAGCAGCGTTCAGGGGAAAGGGCAGCCCCAGCATTTT CASSVQGKGQPQHF
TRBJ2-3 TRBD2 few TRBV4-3 TGCGCCAGCAGGGGGGGGAGCGCAGATACGCAGTATTTT CASRGGSADTQYF
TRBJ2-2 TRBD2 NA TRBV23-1 TGCGCCAGCAGTCAATCTAGTACTCCTAGCGGGAGAGGTACCGGGGAGCTGTTTTTT CASSQSSTPSGRGTGELFF
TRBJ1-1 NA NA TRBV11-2 TGTGCCAGCAGCTTAGATGCAGGCATGAACACTGAAGCTTTCTTT CASSLDAGMNTEAFF
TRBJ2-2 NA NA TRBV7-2 TGTGCCAGCAGCTTAGGACAGACCACCGGGGAGCTGTTTTTT CASSLGQTTGELFF
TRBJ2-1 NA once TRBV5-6 TGTGCCAGCAGCCTCTTTGATTTCGTGAATGAGCAGTTCTTC CASSLFDFVNEQFF
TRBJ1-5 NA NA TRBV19 TGTGCCAGTAGTATAGGGGACACCCTTATTTATCAGCCCCAGCATTTT CASSIGDTLIYQPQHF
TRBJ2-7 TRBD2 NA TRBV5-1 TGCGCCAGCAGCTTACTAGCGGGCGTCTCCTACGAGCAGTACTTC CASSLLAGVSYEQYF
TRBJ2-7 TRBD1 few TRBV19 TGTGCCAGTAGCCTCGACAGGGGCTACGAGCAGTACTTC CASSLDRGYEQYF
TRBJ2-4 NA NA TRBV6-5 TGTGCCAGCGCGGCGACTTTAGCCAAAAACATTCAGTACTTC CASAATLAKNIQYF
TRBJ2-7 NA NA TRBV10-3 TGTGCCATACAGGATAGCCCCCTCTACGAGCAGTACTTC CAIQDSPLYEQYF
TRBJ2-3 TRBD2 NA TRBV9 TGTGCCAGCAGCCGCGGGAGTCCGGGCACAGATACGCAGTATTTT CASSRGSPGTDTQYF
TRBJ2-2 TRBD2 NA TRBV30 TGTACCTGGACGGGACTAGCGGGCAACACCGGGGAGCTGTTTTTT CTWTGLAGNTGELFF
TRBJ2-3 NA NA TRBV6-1 TGTGCCAGCAGTGACCGCAGCCGAGGCAGTCAGGGTGAGGTGGATACGCAGTATTTT CASSDRSRGSQGEVDTQYF
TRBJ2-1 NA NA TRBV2 TGTGCCAGCAAATTGGACAGAAACAATGAGCAGTTCTTC CASKLDRNNEQFF
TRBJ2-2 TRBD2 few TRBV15 TGTGCCACCAGCAGAGATCGCGGGGGGCTCACCGGGGAGCTGTTTTTT CATSRDRGGLTGELFF
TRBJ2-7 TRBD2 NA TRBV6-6 TGTGCCAGCAGTTACCCGACTAGCGGGGATTCCTACGAGCAGTACTTC CASSYPTSGDSYEQYF
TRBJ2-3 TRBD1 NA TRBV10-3 TGTGCCATCAGATCTGAACCACAGGGGGCTACCACAGATACGCAGTATTTT CAIRSEPQGATTDTQYF
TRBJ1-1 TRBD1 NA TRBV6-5 TGTGCCAGCATGTTGGGACAGGGGAGCTTGGGGGGGGCTTTCTTT CASMLGQGSLGGAFF
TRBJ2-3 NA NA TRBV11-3 TGTGCCAGCAGCTTCTCAAAATCCGGGCCCGGAAATACGCAGTATTTT CASSFSKSGPGNTQYF
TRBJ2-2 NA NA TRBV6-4 TGTGCCAGCAGTCCCCTCCCCGGCATGAACACCGGGGAGCTGTTTTTT CASSPLPGMNTGELFF
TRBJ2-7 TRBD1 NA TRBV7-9 TGTGCCAGCAGCTTATTGATGTGGGACAGAAGCTCCTACGAGCAGTACTTC CASSLLMWDRSSYEQYF
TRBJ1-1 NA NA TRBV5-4 TGTGCCAGCAGCTTGAGGCCAGGGGCAACTGAAGCTTTCTTT CASSLRPGATEAFF